The rows below give T cell receptor beta chains drawn from one sample of a study of neoadjuvant anti-PD-1 for oral cavity cancer. Clones were sequenced by immunoSEQ multiplex PCR, and TCRdb holds only the in-frame ones, with some missing. The sample consists of fewer than 11,000 clones, 63% of them appearing once. Sequenced here: tumor tissue, sampled after nivolumab (anti-PD-1) treatment. The origin of the receptors is a person between 40 and 85 years old with oral cavity squamous cell carcinoma. Both conserved end residues are part of each CDR3. D genes are given only for firm matches. A row's size may be missing; if present it is once, few, many or a size class.

>TRBJ1-6|few|TRBV5-4|-
CASSRDSNSPLHF
TGTGCCAGCAGCCGTGACTCTAATTCACCCCTCCACTTT
>TRBJ2-7|-|TRBV9|-
CASSVGVGGPYEQYF
TGTGCCAGCAGCGTAGGGGTGGGGGGCCCCTACGAGCAGTACTTC
>TRBJ2-1|-|TRBV7-2|-
CASSLDGALNKQFF
TGTGCCAGCAGCCTGGACGGCGCCTTGAATAAGCAGTTCTTC
>TRBJ1-1|-|TRBV6-5|-
CASRAGQLNTEAFF
TGTGCCAGCAGAGCAGGACAACTAAACACTGAAGCTTTCTTT
>TRBJ1-6|few|TRBV28|-
CASSLFGSPLHF
TGTGCCAGCAGTTTATTTGGTTCACCCCTCCACTTT
>TRBJ2-1|-|TRBV5-1|TRBD2
CASSLDLAGGPEQFF
TGCGCCAGCAGCTTGGATCTAGCGGGGGGTCCTGAGCAGTTCTTC
>TRBJ2-2|-|TRBV4-2|-
CASSPSAGSNTGELFF
TGTGCCAGCAGCCCCTCGGCGGGATCGAACACCGGGGAGCTGTTTTTT
>TRBJ2-2|-|TRBV19|TRBD1
CASSEGTGGGGELFF
TGTGCCAGTAGCGAGGGGACAGGGGGTGGCGGGGAGCTGTTTTTT
>TRBJ1-2|-|TRBV9|-
CASSVARGYGYTF
TGTGCCAGCAGCGTAGCCAGGGGCTATGGCTACACCTTC
>TRBJ2-1|-|TRBV5-4|TRBD1
CASSSRDRGYFNEQFF
TGTGCCAGCAGCTCCAGGGACAGAGGATACTTCAATGAGCAGTTCTTC
>TRBJ2-1|few|TRBV7-9|TRBD2
CASSRTSGSRNEQFF
TGTGCCAGCAGTCGTACTAGCGGGAGCCGCAATGAGCAGTTCTTC
>TRBJ1-6|few|TRBV30|-
CAWETGFDNSPLHF
TGTGCCTGGGAGACAGGTTTCGATAATTCACCCCTCCACTTT
>TRBJ2-1|-|TRBV9|TRBD1
CASSASGTGVNEQFF
TGTGCCAGCAGCGCGTCCGGGACAGGGGTAAATGAGCAGTTCTTC
>TRBJ1-6|-|TRBV27|-
CASSFPGPNSPLHF
TGTGCCAGCAGTTTTCCGGGACCCAATTCACCCCTCCACTTT
>TRBJ2-2|-|TRBV6-1|-
CASSVLSGNTGELFF
TGTGCCAGCAGTGTACTCTCGGGCAACACCGGGGAGCTGTTTTTT
>TRBJ1-4|-|TRBV2|-
CASSESRRGINEKLFF
TGTGCCAGCAGTGAATCCCGAAGGGGGATAAATGAAAAACTGTTTTTT
>TRBJ2-7|-|TRBV4-1|TRBD2
CASSQDDPGLAGAGYEQYF
TGCGCCAGCAGCCAAGATGATCCGGGACTAGCGGGAGCGGGCTACGAGCAGTACTTC
>TRBJ2-7|-|TRBV9|-
CASSVGGDIYYEQYF
TGTGCCAGCAGCGTAGGGGGAGACATCTACTACGAGCAGTACTTC
>TRBJ2-1|few|TRBV7-9|-
CASSLAGSSYNEQFF
TGTGCCAGCAGCTTGGCGGGGAGCTCCTACAATGAGCAGTTCTTC
>TRBJ1-1|-|TRBV5-5|-
CASSPEGIPNTEAFF
TGTGCCAGCAGCCCCGAGGGGATACCGAACACTGAAGCTTTCTTT
>TRBJ2-7|-|TRBV5-1|TRBD2
CASSFRSSGTHEQYF
TGCGCCAGCAGCTTTCGGTCTAGCGGGACCCACGAGCAGTACTTC
>TRBJ2-3|-|TRBV10-3|-
CAISRAGPDTDTQYF
TGTGCCATCAGTAGGGCGGGGCCCGACACAGATACGCAGTATTTT
>TRBJ2-1|-|TRBV23-1|-
CASTGEQFF
TGCGCCAGCACTGGCGAGCAGTTCTTC
>TRBJ2-7|-|TRBV7-2|TRBD2
CASSLGAGGNEQYF
TGTGCCAGCAGCTTAGGGGCGGGAGGCAACGAGCAGTACTTC
>TRBJ2-7|-|TRBV19|TRBD1
CASGPGTGNSEQYF
TGTGCCAGTGGGCCCGGGACAGGGAATTCCGAGCAGTACTTC
>TRBJ2-3|few|TRBV5-1|TRBD2
CASSSGTSGTDTQYF
TGCGCCAGCAGCTCCGGGACTAGCGGGACAGATACGCAGTATTTT
>TRBJ1-1|-|TRBV7-9|TRBD1
CASSLDGTGNEAFF
TGTGCCAGCAGCTTAGACGGGACAGGAAATGAAGCTTTCTTT
>TRBJ2-5|-|TRBV5-6|-
CASSSRVSGTYQETQYF
TGTGCCAGCAGCTCCAGGGTCTCAGGGACGTACCAAGAGACCCAGTACTTC
>TRBJ2-2|-|TRBV9|TRBD1
CASSVWTGIRSGELFF
TGTGCCAGCAGCGTTTGGACAGGGATTAGGTCCGGGGAGCTGTTTTTT
>TRBJ2-2|few|TRBV7-8|-
CASSLALGSFTGELFF
TGTGCCAGCAGCTTAGCGCTGGGTAGCTTCACCGGGGAGCTGTTTTTT
>TRBJ1-3|few|TRBV25-1|-
CASSELGAGNTIYF
TGTGCCAGCAGTGAGTTGGGTGCTGGAAACACCATATATTTT
>TRBJ1-1|once|TRBV11-2|TRBD1
CASNAPGTGNVEAFF
TGTGCCAGCAACGCTCCCGGGACAGGGAACGTTGAAGCTTTCTTT
>TRBJ1-1|-|TRBV9|-
CASSNWGATEAFF
TGTGCCAGCAGCAACTGGGGCGCCACTGAAGCTTTCTTT
>TRBJ2-5|-|TRBV28|TRBD1
CASRPRTGVETQYF
TGTGCCAGCAGGCCCAGGACAGGGGTAGAGACCCAGTACTTC
>TRBJ2-7|-|TRBV6-1|TRBD2
CASTLREAPYEQYF
TGTGCCAGCACCCTACGGGAGGCTCCATACGAGCAGTACTTC
>TRBJ2-1|-|TRBV29-1|-
CSAAHNEQFF
TGCAGCGCTGCTCACAATGAGCAGTTCTTC
>TRBJ2-3|-|TRBV6-4|-
CASSDNDFTDTQYF
TGTGCCAGCAGTGACAATGACTTCACAGATACGCAGTATTTT
>TRBJ2-1|few|TRBV11-2|-
CASSLGKSSSYNEQFF
TGTGCCAGCAGCTTAGGTAAATCGAGCTCCTACAATGAGCAGTTCTTC
>TRBJ1-2|-|TRBV5-3|-
CARSLSANSNYGYTF
TGTGCCAGAAGCTTGTCCGCAAATTCTAACTATGGCTACACCTTC
>TRBJ1-1|-|TRBV25-1|TRBD1
CASSGRTGVGTEAFF
TGTGCCAGCAGTGGTAGGACAGGGGTTGGCACTGAAGCTTTCTTT
>TRBJ1-2|-|TRBV7-8|-
CASSLGGGPYGYTF
TGTGCCAGCAGCTTAGGGGGGGGGCCTTATGGCTACACCTTC
>TRBJ2-3|-|TRBV5-1|TRBD2
CASSQTSGPTDTQYF
TGCGCCAGCAGCCAAACTAGCGGGCCAACAGATACGCAGTATTTT
>TRBJ2-2|once|TRBV5-1|TRBD1
CASSSRDRANGELFF
TGCGCCAGCAGCTCCCGGGACAGGGCTAACGGGGAGCTGTTTTTT
>TRBJ1-1|few|TRBV19|-
CASSPLGSRNTEAFF
TGTGCCAGTAGTCCCTTGGGGTCCAGGAACACTGAAGCTTTCTTT
>TRBJ2-7|-|TRBV6-1|-
CATLTGSYEQYF
TGTGCCACCCTAACAGGATCCTACGAGCAGTACTTC
>TRBJ1-5|few|TRBV27|TRBD1
CASSLRQGSNQPQHF
TGTGCCAGCAGTTTAAGACAGGGAAGCAATCAGCCCCAGCATTTT
>TRBJ2-2|-|TRBV9|TRBD1
CASSYYQGASTGELFF
TGTGCCAGCAGCTATTATCAGGGGGCGAGCACCGGGGAGCTGTTTTTT
>TRBJ1-1|-|TRBV30|TRBD1
CAWSWGQGHAFF
TGTGCCTGGAGTTGGGGACAGGGACACGCTTTCTTT